Listed below are T cell receptor beta chains from one sample, sequenced in a study of blood T cells in healthy people across ages. TCRdb used MiXCR to reprocess the 5' RACE reads, holding one entry per CDR3 protein. The data show 800,000 to 1,000,000 distinct CDR3 sequences, with about 48% seen just once and roughly 12% held by the top ten. Sequencing used blood. Receptors originate from a young man in good health. The CDR3 runs from the conserved cysteine through the conserved F or W. The order of the fields is clone size, V gene, J gene, D gene, CDR3 length, CDR3 DNA, CDR3 protein. A D gene is named only where the DNA matches it firmly. Where a row states a size, it is once, few, many or the class of an expanded clone; other rows omit it.

clone size: once
V gene: TRBV12-3/TRBV12-4
J gene: TRBJ2-5
D gene: -
CDR3 length: 15
CDR3 DNA: TGTGCCAGCAGTCCTCCGTCGGGTTGGCAAGAGACCCAGTACTTC
CDR3 protein: CASSPPSGWQETQYF

clone size: few
V gene: TRBV7-2
J gene: TRBJ2-3
D gene: -
CDR3 length: 13
CDR3 DNA: TGTGCCAGCAGCCTCCCCGGCAGGAATACGCAGTATTTT
CDR3 protein: CASSLPGRNTQYF

clone size: few
V gene: TRBV10-3
J gene: TRBJ2-1
D gene: TRBD2
CDR3 length: 15
CDR3 DNA: TGTGCCATCAGTGAGTCGGGACTAGCACAAAATGAGCAGTTCTTC
CDR3 protein: CAISESGLAQNEQFF

clone size: -
V gene: TRBV20-1
J gene: TRBJ1-2
D gene: -
CDR3 length: 13
CDR3 DNA: TGCAGTGCCTCTGGACGGATCTTCGGTGGCTACACCTTC
CDR3 protein: CSASGRIFGGYTF

clone size: few
V gene: TRBV15
J gene: TRBJ2-7
D gene: -
CDR3 length: 15
CDR3 DNA: TGTGCCACCAGCAGAGCGACCGCGGTAGGAGGCGAGCAGTACTTC
CDR3 protein: CATSRATAVGGEQYF

clone size: -
V gene: TRBV3-1
J gene: TRBJ1-6
D gene: -
CDR3 length: 16
CDR3 DNA: TGTGCCAGCAGCAACAACCCGAGCTCCTATAATTCACCCCTCCACTTT
CDR3 protein: CASSNNPSSYNSPLHF

clone size: -
V gene: TRBV28
J gene: TRBJ1-2
D gene: -
CDR3 length: 12
CDR3 DNA: TGTGCCAGCACCCCCGGGGTAGGGGGCTACACCTTC
CDR3 protein: CASTPGVGGYTF

clone size: -
V gene: TRBV7-2
J gene: TRBJ1-5
D gene: -
CDR3 length: 13
CDR3 DNA: TGTGCCAGCAGCTTCGACAGCGATCAGCCCCAGCATTTT
CDR3 protein: CASSFDSDQPQHF

clone size: few
V gene: TRBV6-1
J gene: TRBJ2-7
D gene: -
CDR3 length: 14
CDR3 DNA: TGTGCCAGCAGTGATGAGAGGAGCTCCTACGAGCAGTACTTC
CDR3 protein: CASSDERSSYEQYF

clone size: -
V gene: TRBV5-1
J gene: TRBJ2-1
D gene: TRBD1
CDR3 length: 12
CDR3 DNA: TGCGCCAGCTGCGACAGGGTCGACGAGCAGTTCTTC
CDR3 protein: CASCDRVDEQFF

clone size: few
V gene: TRBV6-5
J gene: TRBJ1-2
D gene: -
CDR3 length: 15
CDR3 DNA: TGTGCCAGCAGCTCCGACTCAACTCCGCATAATGGCTACACCTTC
CDR3 protein: CASSSDSTPHNGYTF

clone size: once
V gene: TRBV7-7
J gene: TRBJ2-1
D gene: -
CDR3 length: 17
CDR3 DNA: TGTGCTAGCAGCTTATTGCAGCCAGACAGCCCCTACAATGAGCAGTTCTTC
CDR3 protein: CASSLLQPDSPYNEQFF

clone size: few
V gene: TRBV3-1
J gene: TRBJ1-6
D gene: -
CDR3 length: 13
CDR3 DNA: TGTGCCAGCAGCCAAGGGGCGCAATCACCCCTCCACTTT
CDR3 protein: CASSQGAQSPLHF

clone size: -
V gene: TRBV20-1
J gene: TRBJ2-1
D gene: -
CDR3 length: 16
CDR3 DNA: TGCAGTGCTAGTGCAGGGAGTCTAGGCTCCTACAATGAGCAGTTCTTC
CDR3 protein: CSASAGSLGSYNEQFF

clone size: -
V gene: TRBV6-1
J gene: TRBJ2-5
D gene: -
CDR3 length: 14
CDR3 DNA: TGTGCCAGCAGTCAGACAGGTTACCTACGAGAGCAGTACTTC
CDR3 protein: CASSQTGYLREQYF

clone size: once
V gene: TRBV10-3
J gene: TRBJ2-1
D gene: -
CDR3 length: 14
CDR3 DNA: TGTGCCATCAGTGAACCCGGGAGAGGAAATGAGCAGTTCTTC
CDR3 protein: CAISEPGRGNEQFF

clone size: -
V gene: TRBV12-3/TRBV12-4
J gene: TRBJ1-1
D gene: -
CDR3 length: 15
CDR3 DNA: TGTGCCAGCAGTCAGAACAGGGTTCGGACCACTGAAGCTTTCTTT
CDR3 protein: CASSQNRVRTTEAFF

clone size: -
V gene: TRBV7-3
J gene: TRBJ2-7
D gene: TRBD1
CDR3 length: 14
CDR3 DNA: TGTGCCAGCAGCCCCACGGGACAGGGTAACGAGCAGTACTTC
CDR3 protein: CASSPTGQGNEQYF

clone size: -
V gene: TRBV6-2/TRBV6-3
J gene: TRBJ1-2
D gene: -
CDR3 length: 14
CDR3 DNA: TGTGCCAGCAGTTCAATCGCCTCCAACTATGGCTACACCTTC
CDR3 protein: CASSSIASNYGYTF

clone size: -
V gene: TRBV4-2
J gene: TRBJ2-3
D gene: TRBD2
CDR3 length: 20
CDR3 DNA: TGTGCCAGCAGCCAAGAACCCATAGCGGGGGGCACAACTAGCACAGATACGCAGTATTTT
CDR3 protein: CASSQEPIAGGTTSTDTQYF

clone size: -
V gene: TRBV7-2
J gene: TRBJ2-2
D gene: -
CDR3 length: 15
CDR3 DNA: TGTGCCAGCAGACCTGCGAAGGGGCGGACCGGGGAGCTGTTTTTT
CDR3 protein: CASRPAKGRTGELFF

clone size: -
V gene: TRBV6-5
J gene: TRBJ2-1
D gene: TRBD1
CDR3 length: 17
CDR3 DNA: TGTGCCAGCAGTTCGTATCCCCTGACAGGGGCGGCCAATGAGCAGTTCTTC
CDR3 protein: CASSSYPLTGAANEQFF

clone size: -
V gene: TRBV28
J gene: TRBJ2-7
D gene: TRBD1
CDR3 length: 17
CDR3 DNA: TGTGCCAGCAGGACCAACTTGGGACAGGGGGTAGGCTACGAGCAGTACTTC
CDR3 protein: CASRTNLGQGVGYEQYF

clone size: -
V gene: TRBV5-5
J gene: TRBJ1-2
D gene: TRBD1
CDR3 length: 13
CDR3 DNA: TGTGCCAGCAGCTGGGAGACAGGGGATGGCTACACCTTC
CDR3 protein: CASSWETGDGYTF

clone size: many
V gene: TRBV10-3
J gene: TRBJ2-7
D gene: -
CDR3 length: 14
CDR3 DNA: TGTGCCATCAGTGAAGACAGGACCTCCTACGAGCAGTACTTC
CDR3 protein: CAISEDRTSYEQYF

clone size: -
V gene: TRBV11-3
J gene: TRBJ2-7
D gene: -
CDR3 length: 18
CDR3 DNA: TGTGCCAGCAGCTTACTCAGGGTTACATCGGGGATCGGGTACGAGCAGTACTTC
CDR3 protein: CASSLLRVTSGIGYEQYF

clone size: few
V gene: TRBV13
J gene: TRBJ1-1
D gene: -
CDR3 length: 16
CDR3 DNA: TGTGCCAGCAGCTTAGGGGACCCGGGACAAGGAGTTGAAGCTTTCTTT
CDR3 protein: CASSLGDPGQGVEAFF

clone size: -
V gene: TRBV25-1
J gene: TRBJ2-6
D gene: -
CDR3 length: 13
CDR3 DNA: TGTGCCAGCACTAGGGACAAGTGGGGCGTCCTGACTTTC
CDR3 protein: CASTRDKWGVLTF

clone size: few
V gene: TRBV10-3
J gene: TRBJ1-6
D gene: -
CDR3 length: 14
CDR3 DNA: TGTGCCATCAGTGAGTCGGCCAGAAATTCACCCCTCCACTTT
CDR3 protein: CAISESARNSPLHF

clone size: many
V gene: TRBV28
J gene: TRBJ2-3
D gene: -
CDR3 length: 15
CDR3 DNA: TGTGCCAGCACCCCCCTTGGTGTAGCAACAGATACGCAGTATTTT
CDR3 protein: CASTPLGVATDTQYF

clone size: -
V gene: TRBV15
J gene: TRBJ1-4
D gene: -
CDR3 length: 12
CDR3 DNA: TGTGCCACCAGCAGAGATCTAGGGAGACTGTTTTTT
CDR3 protein: CATSRDLGRLFF

clone size: -
V gene: TRBV24-1
J gene: TRBJ1-2
D gene: -
CDR3 length: 12
CDR3 DNA: TGTGCCACCGGGACGAAAAACTATGGCTACACCTTC
CDR3 protein: CATGTKNYGYTF